Listed here is a single T cell receptor (beta chain). Its antigen is currently unknown. The record originates from a study of cytomegalovirus exposure and HLA in healthy donors. Study-wide points: It was only CMV serostatus that was available as immune exposure information. Across all donors, roughly uniform sequencing depth was an assumption of the presence/absence analyses. A missense variant in DCLRE1C was later tied to TCR beta V- and J-gene trimming. Previously analyzed data showed that most TCR beta V segments were productive at a frequency of about 90% or about 30%.

V lost 1 base to trimming and J lost 2 bases; unmatched junction nucleotides: 14. The CDR3 is 20 residues long. Germline V gene data show CDR1 as SQVTM and CDR2 as ANQGSEA. With 60 Vbeta and 13 Jbeta primers, the PCR was carried out. Only in-frame clones appear in the TCRdb table, and some are missing; sequencing was by immunoSEQ multiplex PCR. The sample shows under 200,000 clones, roughly 79% of them seen only once. This receptor was identified in a male donor in good health and CMV-seropositive. The chain links TRBV29-1 to TRBJ2-1, with 13 nucleotides matching TRBD2. Input material: PBMCs. Written as DNA, the CDR3 is TGCAGCGTTGAAGGCGGCTCGGGCGGGACTAGCGGGAACACCTACAATGAGCAGTTCTTC. Encoded protein: CSVEGGSGGTSGNTYNEQFF.